The 20 T cell receptor beta chains reported below all come from one sample, sequenced in a study of PD-1 blockade in mismatch repair-deficient tumors. The data were produced by immunoSEQ multiplex PCR, yet TCRdb's version contains in-frame clones alone and is incomplete. The table includes about 84,000 clones, 81% detected once. The specimen comprised peripheral blood, sampled 12 weeks after starting pembrolizumab. The origin of the receptors is an adult with mismatch repair-deficient cancer.

This chain uses TRBV25-1 with TRBJ2-5, with D uncertain. CDR3 length: 13 residues. Germline CDR1 reads MGHDK; CDR2 reads SYGVNS. Trimming pared 4 bases from V and 5 bases from J, leaving 11 bases between. CDR3 sequence: CASSGTAQETQYF. CDR3 DNA: TGTGCCAGCAGTGGGACCGCCCAGGAGACCCAGTACTTC.

The chain employs TRBV9 and TRBJ1-4; 9 positions agree with TRBD1. This CDR3 contains 15 residues. V lost 4 bases and J lost 5; bases outside the gene matches: 6. Germline CDR1 SGDLS, CDR2 YYNGEE. This CDR3 reads CASSQRQGGNEKLFF. The CDR3 region has the DNA TGTGCCAGCAGCCAGAGACAGGGGGGAAATGAAAAACTGTTTTTT.

The V call is TRBV5-1, the J call TRBJ1-2; TRBD1 matches at 9 bases. V shed 0 bases, J shed 4 bases, and the junction held 1 base outside the gene matches. CDR3 size: 14 residues. Germline V CDR1 and CDR2: SGHRS, YFSETQ. CDR3 nucleotides: TGCGCCAGCAGCTTGGAGGACAGGGGCTATGGCTACACCTTC. It specifies CASSLEDRGYGYTF.

V and J are TRBV11-3 and TRBJ2-7; 7 nucleotides agree with TRBD2. The CDR3 is 16 amino acids. Trimming removed 0 bases from V and 0 bases from J; junction bases left unmatched: 5. In germline, CDR1 is SGHNT, CDR2 YENEEA. The CDR3 loop reads CASSLEGGITSYEQYF. In DNA form, the CDR3 reads TGTGCCAGCAGCTTAGAGGGAGGGATTACCTCCTACGAGCAGTACTTC.

The rearrangement uses TRBV7-3 and TRBJ2-6, with D perhaps given as TRBD1 or TRBD2 (7 bases each). CDR1 is SGHTA, CDR2 FQGTGA, per germline. The CDR3 contains 18 residues. V lost 1 base, J lost 0 bases, and 13 bases lay in between. DNA of the CDR3: TGTGCCAGCAGCTTAATACAGGGGAGGGACTCTGGGGCCAACGTCCTGACTTTC. Protein sequence: CASSLIQGRDSGANVLTF.

This chain joins TRBV5-5 and TRBJ2-1, with 8 bases matching TRBD2. The CDR3 contains 16 residues. With V trimmed by 0 bases and J by 8 bases, 10 bases remained unmatched. The V gene's germline CDR1 is SGHKS and CDR2 YYEKEE (reference sequence). The CDR3 sequence: CASSLVRSGRDHEQFF. CDR3 DNA: TGTGCCAGCAGCTTGGTTCGAAGCGGGAGAGACCATGAGCAGTTCTTC. Complete variable domain (other parts from reference TRBV5-5 and TRBJ2-1): DAGVTQSPTHLIKTRGQQVTLRCSPISGHKSVSWYQQVLGQGPQFIFQYYEKEERGRGNFPDRFSARQFPNYSSELNVNALLLGDSALYLCASSLVRSGRDHEQFFGPGTRLTVL.

This chain joins TRBV5-1 and TRBJ1-1; 11 bases match TRBD1. Germline CDR1 and CDR2: SGHRS and YFSETQ. With 0 bases clipped from V and 5 bases from J, the junction kept 6 bases outside the gene matches. CDR3 length equals 16 residues. Here the CDR3 reads CASSLALGTGGTEAFF. The CDR3 region has the DNA TGCGCCAGCAGCTTGGCCTTAGGGACAGGGGGAACTGAAGCTTTCTTT.

This chain links TRBV4-1 with TRBJ1-2; D gene unclear. Trimming pared 4 bases from V and 3 bases from J, leaving 21 bases between. The CDR3 is 17 residues long. Germline-derived CDR1 and CDR2 are MGHRA and YSYEKL. The CDR3 DNA follows: TGCGCCAGCAGCCCCCGACATAGGACGGAGGATTACTATGGCTACACCTTC. This sequence encodes CASSPRHRTEDYYGYTF.

CDR3 nucleotide sequence: TGTGCCAGCAGAACTGGGACAGCTCAGGCCTACGAGCAGTACTTC. Protein: CASRTGTAQAYEQYF. The V and J genes are TRBV6-5 and TRBJ2-7; 7 positions agree with TRBD1. CDR3 length equals 15 residues. Trimming took 6 bases from V and 2 from J; bases not matched to a gene: 10. Germline values: CDR1 MNHEY, CDR2 SVGAGI.

The rearrangement joins TRBV5-6 to TRBJ1-4; D is unclear. The V gene's germline CDR1 is SGHDT and CDR2 YYEEEE. The V end lost 4 bases, the J end lost 1 base, and 20 bases lay between the germline ends. This CDR3 has 18 amino acids. The CDR3 DNA is TGTGCCAGCAGCACCACGTTGCATCATATGTTAACTAATGAAAAACTGTTTTTT. It codes for CASSTTLHHMLTNEKLFF.

The chain carries TRBV19 and TRBJ2-5; 10 bases are a match to TRBD1. Germline-derived CDR1 and CDR2 are LNHDA and SQIVND (reference sequence). CDR3 size: 13 residues. Trimming removed 6 bases from V and 5 bases from J; junction bases left unmatched: 3. DNA for the CDR3: TGTGCCAGTAGCGACAGGGGGCTTGAGACCCAGTACTTC. Amino acid sequence: CASSDRGLETQYF.

V usage is TRBV5-1 and J usage is TRBJ2-4; D is uncertain. The CDR3 is made up of 13 amino acids. Trimming left V 1 base short and J 7 bases short, with 9 bases between. CDR1 and CDR2 from the germline V gene are SGHRS and YFSETQ. The CDR3 reads CASSLSMDNIQYF. Written as DNA, the CDR3 is TGCGCCAGCAGCTTGAGTATGGATAACATTCAGTACTTC.

V usage is TRBV4-2 and J usage is TRBJ2-5; TRBD2 agrees at 7 bases. V shed 4 bases and J 0 bases; nucleotides not matched to a gene: 8. CDR1 is LGHNA and CDR2 is YNFKEQ in the germline V gene. The CDR3 length is 16 residues. CDR3 in DNA: TGTGCCAGCAGCCCCCTGGGGGGGGAGAACCAAGAGACCCAGTACTTC. This gives the protein CASSPLGGENQETQYF.

The chain carries TRBV6-5 and TRBJ1-1, with 7 bases lining up with TRBD1. Germline V gene data show CDR1 as MNHEY and CDR2 as SVGAGI. Unmatched junction bases numbered 4, after V lost 6 bases and J lost 0 bases. This CDR3 is built from 14 residues. The CDR3 DNA is TGTGCCAGCAGGCCGGGACAGTTGAACACTGAAGCTTTCTTT. Protein sequence: CASRPGQLNTEAFF.

V usage is TRBV7-3 and J usage is TRBJ2-1, with D uncertain. Germline V gene sequence: CDR1 SGHTA, CDR2 FQGTGA. The CDR3 runs 13 residues. V gave up 7 bases and J gave up 4 bases, with 11 bases separating them. The CDR3 DNA reads TGTGCCAGCACCGTTCCCGGGTACAATGAGCAGTTCTTC. Translated, it gives CASTVPGYNEQFF.

This sequence joins TRBV9 and TRBJ1-1; 12 bases are shared with TRBD1. The germline V gene has CDR1 SGDLS and CDR2 YYNGEE. V was pared by 0 bases and J by 6 bases, with 3 bases of the junction left unmatched. The CDR3 has 15 residues. The CDR3 region is CASSVAGTGGSEAFF. In DNA form, the CDR3 reads TGTGCCAGCAGCGTAGCTGGGACAGGGGGCTCTGAAGCTTTCTTT.

The rearrangement joins TRBV6-1 to TRBJ1-5; 12 bases are a match to TRBD1. CDR3 length equals 15 residues. The V and J ends lost 6 bases and 6 bases, in that order; junction bases with no gene match: 6. Looked up from germline, CDR1 is MNHNS and CDR2 is SASEGT. The CDR3 loop is CASSRGTGGGQPQHF. CDR3 coding DNA: TGTGCCAGCAGCCGCGGGACAGGGGGCGGTCAGCCCCAGCATTTT.

CDR3 sequence: CSVERGGETQYF. Here the CDR3 DNA reads TGCAGCGTTGAAAGGGGGGGAGAGACCCAGTACTTC. The chain has TRBV29-1 and TRBJ2-5, with TRBD2 as a possible D gene (7 bases). CDR1 and CDR2 from the germline V gene are SQVTM and ANQGSEA. This CDR3 is built from 12 residues. Trimming stripped 2 bases from V and 4 bases from J, with 8 bases between.

This rearrangement joins TRBV30 to TRBJ2-7, with 7 nucleotides matching TRBD1. There are 15 residues in the CDR3. The V gene end was trimmed by 2 bases and the J gene end by 1 base; junction bases not matched to a gene: 8. Germline assignment: CDR1 GTSNPN and CDR2 SVGIG (reference sequence). In nucleotides, the CDR3 is TGTGCCTGGAGTCCTCGGGACAGCCATTCCTACGAGCAGTACTTC. Amino acid sequence: CAWSPRDSHSYEQYF.

The chain carries TRBV6-5 and TRBJ1-3; D gene uncertain. Germline CDR1 reads MNHEY; CDR2 reads SVGAGI. The CDR3 runs 14 residues. V lost 10 bases, J lost 3 bases, and 16 bases lay in between. In DNA form, the CDR3 reads TGTGCCACCCCATGTGAGCAGCTTGGAAACACCATATATTTT. The encoded protein is CATPCEQLGNTIYF.